These 9 T cell receptor beta chains originate from one sample sequenced in a study of technical replicates of blood from several donors. Repertoires were generated with immunoSEQ multiplex PCR, while TCRdb's copy carries only in-frame clones and drops some. Of under 85,000 clones in the sample, 97% were seen once. The source material was T cells isolated from PBMCs. Source of these receptors: a human donor in good health.

The chain employs TRBV5-4 and TRBJ2-7, with TRBD2 matching over 12 bases. The V segment lost 4 bases and the J segment 4 bases; nucleotides outside the gene matches: 6. CDR1 SGHNT and CDR2 YYREEE come from the germline V gene (reference sequence). This CDR3 is 15 amino acids long. The CDR3 region is CASSKTSGSGYEQYF. Here the CDR3 DNA reads TGTGCCAGCAGCAAGACTAGCGGGAGCGGTTACGAGCAGTACTTC.

This chain links TRBV6-5 with TRBJ2-7; 9 nucleotides line up with TRBD1. In germline, CDR1 is MNHEY, CDR2 SVGAGI. Germline trimming cut 2 bases from V and 3 bases from J; bases unmatched to any gene: 8. The CDR3 is made up of 16 amino acids. The DNA for the CDR3 is TGTGCCAGCAGTTACACCCGGGACAGGGTCTACTACGAGCAGTACTTC. Its protein is CASSYTRDRVYYEQYF.

CDR3 DNA: TGCGCCAGCAGCCTCGGGGTTTCAGCGGAAAAACTGTTTTTT. It is translated as CASSLGVSAEKLFF. This chain uses TRBV5-1 with TRBJ1-4; the D is unclear. The germline V gene has CDR1 SGHRS and CDR2 YFSETQ. CDR3 length: 14 residues. Trimming shortened V by 4 bases and J by 8 bases, and 15 bases separated the two germline ends.

V is TRBV4-2 and J is TRBJ1-2; possible D gene TRBD1, 6 bases. The CDR3 consists of 15 residues. The germline V gene has CDR1 LGHNA and CDR2 YNFKEQ. V gave up 3 bases and J gave up 4 bases, with 15 bases separating them. The DNA of the CDR3 is TGTGCCAGCAGCCAGAAAGTGGACAGCCTCTATGGCTACACCTTC. Protein sequence: CASSQKVDSLYGYTF.

The V call is TRBV5-1, the J call TRBJ2-5, with D tentatively TRBD2 (5 bases). V was shortened by 5 bases and J by 2 bases, with 10 bases between the two germline ends. CDR1 SGHRS and CDR2 YFSETQ come from the germline V gene. The CDR3 is 13 amino acids. CDR3 loop: CASSPRVQETQYF. The CDR3 DNA reads TGCGCCAGCAGTCCGCGGGTGCAAGAGACCCAGTACTTC.

This sequence joins TRBV4-1 and TRBJ1-1; D might be TRBD1 (6 bases). The CDR3 totals 14 residues. Germline assignment: CDR1 MGHRA and CDR2 YSYEKL. V was shortened by 4 bases and J by 6 bases, with 15 bases between the two germline ends. CDR3 region: CASSLGRGRAEAFF. In DNA, the CDR3 is TGCGCCAGCAGCCTTGGAAGGGGGAGAGCTGAAGCTTTCTTT.

The chain is built from TRBV29-1 and TRBJ1-1; D not certain. The germline V gene has CDR1 SQVTM and CDR2 ANQGSEA. This CDR3 contains 15 residues. V was shortened by 8 bases and J by 1 base, with 20 bases between the two germline ends. CDR3 sequence reads: CSLGRTKDGNTEAFF. DNA for the CDR3: TGCAGCCTAGGTAGAACCAAAGACGGGAACACTGAAGCTTTCTTT.

This clone was observed a single time. The chain joins TRBV18 to TRBJ2-7, with 7 nucleotides matching TRBD2. Germline CDR1 reads KGHSH; CDR2 reads LQKENI. This CDR3 has 15 amino acids. With V trimmed by 5 bases and J by 5 bases, 12 bases remained unmatched. The CDR3 region has the DNA TGTGCCAGCTCATCCTCCTCAACCGGGACTAACGAGCAGTACTTC. Translating gives CASSSSSTGTNEQYF.

The rearrangement uses TRBV19 and TRBJ2-3; D perhaps matches TRBD2 (5 bases). Germline loops: CDR1 LNHDA, CDR2 SQIVND (reference sequence). The germline V and J ends were trimmed by 6 bases and 2 bases, with 12 bases remaining between them. There are 14 residues in the CDR3. CDR3: CASRSVRDTDTQYF. The CDR3 DNA sequence: TGTGCCAGTAGAAGCGTTCGGGACACAGATACGCAGTATTTT. Variable domain in full (rest from reference TRBV19 and TRBJ2-3): DGGITQSPKYLFRKEGQNVTLSCEQNLNHDAMYWYRQDPGQGLRLIYYSQIVNDFQKGDIAEGYSVSREKKESFPLTVTSAQKNPTAFYLCASRSVRDTDTQYFGPGTRLTVL.